This T cell receptor beta chain is from a study of OX40 agonist ivuxolimab in advanced cancers. Describing the broader study: Ivuxolimab was an agonistic, fully human IgG2 monoclonal antibody directed against OX40 (CD134), a costimulatory receptor. Intravenous ivuxolimab was administered to patients every 2 weeks at six dose levels: 0.01, 0.1, 0.3, 1.5, 3 and 10 mg/kg. Of the roughly 52 patients in dose escalation, 19 had hepatocellular carcinoma, roughly 15 had melanoma, 9 had renal cell carcinoma and 9 had head and neck cancer. In the dose-escalation cohort, 75% to 85% of patients were male, and the mean age was approximately 60 years with a range of roughly 20 to 80. Prior anti-PD-1, anti-PD-L1 or anti-CTLA-4 therapy was permitted, and checkpoint inhibitors had been received by about 44% of dose-escalation patients. Three dose-escalation patients achieved partial responses, one with hepatocellular carcinoma and two with cutaneous melanoma. Peripheral TCRbeta sequencing aimed to test whether ivuxolimab altered TCR sequence diversity and caused clonal T-cell expansion. The paper reports the monotherapy dose-escalation portion (N of about 51 patients) of the phase I ivuxolimab trial. Overall study results and their limits: On average, CD8+ T cells showed more expanded clones than CD4+ T cells after ivuxolimab. Low levels of normalized T-cell clonal expansion were also shown by some nonresponding patients. The antigen specificity of the clonally expanded peripheral T cells was not determined. In the 0.1-3.0 mg/kg groups, partial responders had among the lowest normalized peripheral clonal expansion, particularly in CD8+ T cells. At doses from 0.1 to 3.0 mg/kg, clonal expansion was seen in both CD4+ and CD8+ blood T cells between baseline and week 6.

The trial excluded patients who had a history of autoimmune disease or who were on systemic immunosuppression. Peripheral blood for TCR sequencing was collected from all dose cohorts at baseline, on cycle 4 day 1, and on cycle 7 day 1. The samples were drawn from a first-in-human, open-label, multicenter phase I dose-escalation trial of ivuxolimab. Adults with locally advanced or metastatic melanoma, renal cell carcinoma, hepatocellular carcinoma or head and neck squamous cell carcinoma were enrolled in the trial. Before TCR sequencing, CD4+ T cells and CD8+ T cells were sorted from peripheral blood as separate populations. V and J are trimmed by 4 bases and 11 bases, and the gene matches miss 8 bases of the junction. Including cysteine and phenylalanine, the CDR3 has 14 amino acids. Just the 42-base CDR3 DNA is kept, in frame starting at base 1. CDR1 and CDR2 (SGHTA, FQGTGA) derive from the germline V gene.

Genomic DNA was isolated from the sorted cells so that the TCRbeta CDR3 region could be sequenced. The immunoSEQ Assay was used for sequencing of TCRbeta CDR3 regions. This immuneACCESS table, as held by TCRdb, lists in-frame sequences with V and J called but not all clones. Of the missing ones, under half trace to an unresolved V gene in checked studies; the others have no known cause. The sample table holds tens of thousands of clones, of which approximately 87% were seen once. The top ten clones comprise 25% to 40% of the sample. As to this clone: Its target antigen remains unknown. No base-level quality is on record; no much larger clone is a single base apart.

Recombination joined TRBV7-3 with TRBJ2-7; a stretch of 13 junction bases matches TRBD2. The sample consisted of CD4+ or CD8+ T cells sorted from blood, taken in a trial of the OX40 agonist ivuxolimab. The receptor was derived from an adult with an advanced solid tumor such as melanoma, head and neck, liver or kidney cancer. The encoded CDR3 is CASSSGLAGEGKYF. The DNA reads TGTGCCAGCAGCTCTGGACTAGCGGGAGAGGGCAAGTACTTC.